This TCR beta chain is drawn from a study of T cell responses to AZD1222 COVID-19 vaccine (dated by TCRdb to the early 2020s). Turning to the overall study: Because spike-specific TCR depth and breadth did not differ between the two schedules, AZD1222 recipients who got a second dose at roughly 4 weeks were pooled with those who got a second dose at roughly 12 weeks. A total of about 250 trial participants underwent TCR sequencing, of whom nearly 210 had received two doses of AZD1222 and approximately 25 had received two doses of the MenACWY control vaccine. Trial participants were enrolled by age into subgroups of 18-55, 56-69 and 70-plus years, and 148, 28 and 57 TCR-sequenced participants, respectively, were included in these subgroups. Here is what the overall study found, with its caveats: In the small 56-69-year group, the increase in depth fell short of significance, most likely because of low power. Most participants were white British and females outnumbered males, and the authors suggested that clonal diversity may have been underestimated. Vaccine-associated CD4 TCRs spanned the whole spike protein, with dominant responses in regions 160-218 and 743-854. Because no samples from the day 14 peak response were available, repertoires could be characterized only after the peak T cell response. After two AZD1222 doses, spike-specific TCR breadth and depth were significantly higher than at day 0 and than in MenACWY recipients. Only five to seven AZD1222 recipients were SARS-CoV-2 seropositive at baseline, limiting conclusions about previously exposed vaccinees. Reportedly, close to half of the unique spike-specific TCRs recognized epitopes lying outside the regions that are mutated in the B.1.351 and B.1.1.7 variants.

Of note for this clone: It has no known antigen specificity. Qualities for individual bases were not recorded, and no much larger clone is one base off.

Looking up the germline V gene yields CDR1 SGHTA and CDR2 FQGNSA. Including cysteine and phenylalanine, the CDR3 has 14 amino acids. Only the CDR3 part of the read is kept: 42 bases, read in frame from the first base. V gives up 6 bases and J gives up 9 bases, and the segment between their germline ends measures 20 bases. The CDR3 regions of human TCRbeta chains were subjected to immunosequencing. The study's own analysis went as follows. TCRs in the repertoires were compared against a reference library of SARS-CoV-2-specific TCRs that had been generated with the MIRA antigen-specificity platform. Breadth meant the fraction of unique TCRs that were SARS-CoV-2-associated, whereas depth meant the fraction of total T cells that were SARS-CoV-2-associated. Using the MIRA data, each spike-specific TCR was mapped to the spike region that the TCR reacts to and placed in a CD4 or CD8 class. Log10-transformed breadth and depth values were compared by one-way ANOVA with Sidak's multiple comparisons tests. TCRdb limited this immuneACCESS table to in-frame rearrangements with V and J called. A share of clones is missing; checked studies link under half to unresolved V genes, and the rest is unexplained. V and J calls and clone size are copied from that table; D and trimming were computed from the DNA. The sample includes approximately 150,000 clones, with more than 90% observed a single time. The ten largest clonotypes hold 1.6% of the sample.

The time point label for this specimen denotes: baseline before first vaccination. Samples from vaccinated people were obtained from the UK trials COV001 and COV002, which included a single-blind randomized controlled phase 2/3 trial of AZD1222 (ChAdOx1 nCoV-19) in healthy adults. For TCRbeta chain sequencing, PBMC samples were collected from trial participants at day 0 and at day 28 after the second dose. The clonotype originates from an adult in good health. Here the sequenced sample was peripheral blood, taken on day 0 of AZD1222 vaccination. The chain was built from TRBV7-2 and TRBJ1-2, and possibly TRBD1, on 5 matching bases. The CDR3 loop reads CASSSSTGRGSYTF. The DNA sequence reads TGTGCCAGCAGTTCTTCCACGGGGAGGGGCAGCTACACCTTC.